This T cell receptor beta chain is from a study of cytomegalovirus exposure and HLA in healthy donors. Whole-study findings and limits: Earlier findings revealed that most TCR beta V segments proved productive either about 90% or about 30% of the time. As immune exposure information, only CMV serostatus was available. Some V segments, TRBV6-2 and TRBV6-3 among them, were indistinguishable and were therefore excluded.

The CDR3 consists of 14 residues. Germline CDR1 is MGHRA and CDR2 is YSYEKL. Trimming took 0 bases from V and 0 from J, leaving 4 bases between them. The PCR had 60 Vbeta and 13 Jbeta primers. The repertoire was sequenced with immunoSEQ multiplex PCR; TCRdb's copy has only in-frame clones and lacks some. There are 170,000 or so clones in the sample; over 70% occur only once, and around 6% lies in the top ten. This clone was found a few times. Antigen: not known. This TCR was recovered from a man aged 35 to 55 in good health and CMV-seronegative. Sequencing was performed on PBMCs. The V gene is TRBV4-1, the J gene TRBJ2-3; D gene uncertain. CDR3 DNA sequence: TGCGCCAGCAGCCAAGACCGGAGCACAGATACGCAGTATTTT. As protein: CASSQDRSTDTQYF.